This T cell receptor beta chain was retrieved from a study of blood T cells in healthy people across ages. This clonotype was picked up a small number of times. Together with a sample-barcoded 5' primer, a J-beta primer mix was included in a second PCR lasting roughly 6 to 12 cycles. A single record per CDR3 protein comes from TCRdb applying MiXCR to the 5' RACE reads. Altogether some 760,000 distinct CDR3 sequences are present, 25% being singletons, with the ten largest covering just under 9.5%. The length of the CDR3 is 16 residues. Germline values: CDR1 ENHRY, CDR2 SYGVKD. The V and J ends lost 3 bases and 1 base respectively, with 13 bases between them. The same specimen was also included in a second study, on T cells of mothers and their children.

The chain couples TRBV10-3 to TRBJ2-1; D remains unclear. Sequencing input: blood. The clonotype originates from a boy aged 5-17 years in good health. The CDR3 DNA is TGTGCCATCAGTGAAGCCGGTCAAAGGTCCTACAATGAGCAGTTCTTC. Translated: CAISEAGQRSYNEQFF.